This T cell receptor (beta chain) was sequenced during a study of T cell responses to AZD1222 COVID-19 vaccine. Study conclusions and caveats: Distributed over spike, vaccine-associated CD4 TCRs predominated at 160-218 and 743-854. Baseline testing showed seropositivity in only five to seven AZD1222 recipients.

This clone was counted a single time. Its antigen is not known. Second doses at about 4 or about 12 weeks were pooled. Measured with immunoSEQ multiplex PCR; TCRdb has only the in-frame clones, and not every one. Among approximately 200,000 clones listed, approximately 93% were seen once. The TCR comes from an adult who received the AZD1222 COVID-19 vaccine. The sequenced sample was peripheral blood, obtained 28 days after the second AZD1222 dose.

Written as DNA, the CDR3 is TGTGCCAGCTTCTCGGGGGGCCTGGAGACCCAGTACTTC. Translating gives CASFSGGLETQYF. The chain recombines TRBV28 with TRBJ2-5; a possible D gene is TRBD2 (7 bases). Trimming left V 8 bases short and J 5 bases short, with 15 bases between. Germline CDR1 reads MDHEN; CDR2 reads SYDVKM. The CDR3 extends over 13 amino acids.